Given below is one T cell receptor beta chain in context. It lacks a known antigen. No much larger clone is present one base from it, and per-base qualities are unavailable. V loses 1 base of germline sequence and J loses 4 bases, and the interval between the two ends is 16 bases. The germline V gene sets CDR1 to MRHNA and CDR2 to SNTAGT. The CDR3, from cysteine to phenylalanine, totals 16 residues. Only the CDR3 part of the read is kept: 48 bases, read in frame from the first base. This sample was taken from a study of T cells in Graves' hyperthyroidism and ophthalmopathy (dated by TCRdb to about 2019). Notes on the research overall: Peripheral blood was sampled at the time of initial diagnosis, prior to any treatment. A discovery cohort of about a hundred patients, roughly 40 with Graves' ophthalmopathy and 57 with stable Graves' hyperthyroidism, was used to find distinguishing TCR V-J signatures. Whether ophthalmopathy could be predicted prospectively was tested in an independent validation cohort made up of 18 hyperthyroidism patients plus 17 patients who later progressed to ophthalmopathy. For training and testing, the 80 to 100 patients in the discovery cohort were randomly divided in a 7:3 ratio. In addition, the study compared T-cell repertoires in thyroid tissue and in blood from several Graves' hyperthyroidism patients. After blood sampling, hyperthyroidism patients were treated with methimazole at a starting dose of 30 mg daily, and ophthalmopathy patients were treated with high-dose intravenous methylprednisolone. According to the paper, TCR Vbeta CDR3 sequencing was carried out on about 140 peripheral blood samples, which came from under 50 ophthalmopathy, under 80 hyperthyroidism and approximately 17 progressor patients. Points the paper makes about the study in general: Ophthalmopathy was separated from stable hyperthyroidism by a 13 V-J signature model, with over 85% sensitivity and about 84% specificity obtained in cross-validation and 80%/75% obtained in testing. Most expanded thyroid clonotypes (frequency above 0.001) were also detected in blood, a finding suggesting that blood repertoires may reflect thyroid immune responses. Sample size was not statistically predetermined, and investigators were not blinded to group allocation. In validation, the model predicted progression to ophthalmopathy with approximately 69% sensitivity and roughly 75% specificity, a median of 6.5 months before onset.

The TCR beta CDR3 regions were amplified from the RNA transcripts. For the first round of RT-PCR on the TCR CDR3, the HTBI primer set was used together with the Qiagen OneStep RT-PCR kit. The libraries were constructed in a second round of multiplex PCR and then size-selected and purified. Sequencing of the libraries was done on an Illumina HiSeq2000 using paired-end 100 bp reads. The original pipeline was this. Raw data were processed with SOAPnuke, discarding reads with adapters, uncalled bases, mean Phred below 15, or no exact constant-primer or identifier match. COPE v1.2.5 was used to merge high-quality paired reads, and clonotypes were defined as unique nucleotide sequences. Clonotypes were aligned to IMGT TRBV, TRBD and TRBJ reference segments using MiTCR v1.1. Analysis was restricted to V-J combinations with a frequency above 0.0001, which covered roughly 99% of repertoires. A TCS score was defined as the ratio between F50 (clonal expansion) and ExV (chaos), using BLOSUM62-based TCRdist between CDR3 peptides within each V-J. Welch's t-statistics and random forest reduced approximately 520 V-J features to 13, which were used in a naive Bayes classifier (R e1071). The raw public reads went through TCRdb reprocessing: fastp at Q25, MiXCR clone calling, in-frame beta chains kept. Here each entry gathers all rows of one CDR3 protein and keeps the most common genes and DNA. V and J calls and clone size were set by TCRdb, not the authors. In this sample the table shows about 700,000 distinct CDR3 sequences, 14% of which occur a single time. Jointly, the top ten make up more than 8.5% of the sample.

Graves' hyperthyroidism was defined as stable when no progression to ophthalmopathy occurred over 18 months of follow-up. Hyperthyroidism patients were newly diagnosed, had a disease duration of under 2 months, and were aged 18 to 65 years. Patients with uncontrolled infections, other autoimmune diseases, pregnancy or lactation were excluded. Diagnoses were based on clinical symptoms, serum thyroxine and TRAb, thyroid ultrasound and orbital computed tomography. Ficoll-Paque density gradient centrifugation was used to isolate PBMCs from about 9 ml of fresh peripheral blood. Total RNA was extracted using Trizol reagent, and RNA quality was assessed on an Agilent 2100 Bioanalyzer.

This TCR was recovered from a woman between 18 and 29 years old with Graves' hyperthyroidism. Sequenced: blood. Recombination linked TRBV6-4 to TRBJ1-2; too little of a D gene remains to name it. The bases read TGTGCCAGCAGTGACTGGTATAGGGAGGGCGGCTATGGCTACACCTTC. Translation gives CASSDWYREGGYGYTF.